This TCR beta chain was identified in a study of T cell repertoires in cytomegalovirus infection. Points from the study as a whole: The ex vivo response was dominated by HLA-C-restricted CMV-specific TCR beta clonotypes.

This clonotype showed up just a few times. What it binds is unknown. MiXCR was run by TCRdb on the reads, yielding one entry per CDR3 protein. In the table there are some 220,000 distinct CDR3 sequences, approximately 38% of which are singletons. The CDR3 extends over 16 amino acids. V trimming: 6 bases; J trimming: 5 bases; junction bases outside the gene matches: 11. The source was CD8+ T cells from cultured PBMCs, collected from culture after CMV antigen stimulation. This TCR was sampled from a human donor in good health (CMV status not recorded). Some clones in this sample may be carry-over from other donors' samples. The chain recombines TRBV12-3 or TRBV12-4 with TRBJ2-5; 11 nucleotides agree with TRBD2. CDR3 nucleotide sequence: TGTGCCAGCAGCCCCCGACTAGCGGGACCCAAGGAGACCCAGTACTTC. It encodes CASSPRLAGPKETQYF.